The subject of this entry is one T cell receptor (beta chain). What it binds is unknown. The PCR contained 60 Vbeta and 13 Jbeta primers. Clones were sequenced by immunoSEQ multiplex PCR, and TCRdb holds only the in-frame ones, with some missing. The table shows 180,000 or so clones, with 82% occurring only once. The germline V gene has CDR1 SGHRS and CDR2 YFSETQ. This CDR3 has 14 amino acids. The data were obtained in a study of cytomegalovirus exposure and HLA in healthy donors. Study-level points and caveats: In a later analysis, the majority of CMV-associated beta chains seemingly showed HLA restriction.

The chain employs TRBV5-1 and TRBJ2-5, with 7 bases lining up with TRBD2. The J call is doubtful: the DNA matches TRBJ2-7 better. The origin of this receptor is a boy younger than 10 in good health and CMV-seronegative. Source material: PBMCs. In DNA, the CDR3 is TGCGCCAGCAGCCCCGGACTAGAAGGGTACGAGCAGTACTTC. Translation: CASSPGLEGYEQYF.